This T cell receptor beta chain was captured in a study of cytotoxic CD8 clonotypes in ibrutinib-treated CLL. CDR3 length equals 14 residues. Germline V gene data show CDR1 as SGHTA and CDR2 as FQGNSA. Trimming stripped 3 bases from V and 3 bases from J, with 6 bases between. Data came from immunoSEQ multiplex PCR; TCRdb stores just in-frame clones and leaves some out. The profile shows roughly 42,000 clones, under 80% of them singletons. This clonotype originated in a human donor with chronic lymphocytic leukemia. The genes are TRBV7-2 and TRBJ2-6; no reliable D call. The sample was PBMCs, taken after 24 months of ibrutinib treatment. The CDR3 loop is CASSFRDGANVLTF. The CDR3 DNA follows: TGTGCCAGCAGCTTTAGGGATGGGGCCAACGTCCTGACTTTC.